A single sample is the source of the 20 T cell receptor beta chains below, sequenced in a study of control samples from healthy donors and cancer patients. The protocol was immunoSEQ multiplex PCR, while the TCRdb copy is restricted to in-frame clones and leaves out a portion. The table shows about 73,000 clones, with around 94% occurring only once. Input material: blood. All receptors come from a woman aged 40 to 55 in good health.

This chain connects TRBV7-9 to TRBJ2-1; D perhaps matches TRBD2 (6 bases). V was shortened by 8 bases and J by 3 bases, with 8 bases between the two germline ends. Per germline, CDR1 SEHNR and CDR2 FQNEAQ (reference sequence). The CDR3 extends over 12 amino acids. CDR3 sequence (DNA): TGTGCCAGCCGCGGGATCTACAATGAGCAGTTCTTC. This encodes CASRGIYNEQFF.

This clone was seen only once. The rearrangement uses TRBV9 and TRBJ1-2; D gene unclear. The CDR3 is 13 residues long. The germline CDR1 and CDR2 sequences are SGDLS and YYNGEE. Deletions cut 0 bases from V and 5 bases from J, with 8 bases between. CDR3 coding DNA: TGTGCCAGCAGCGTAGATTTACGGTATGGCTACACCTTC. Encoded protein: CASSVDLRYGYTF.

This chain uses TRBV19 with TRBJ1-4; unclear D gene. CDR3 length: 15 residues. The germline CDR1 and CDR2 sequences are LNHDA and SQIVND (reference sequence). V was clipped by 3 bases and J by 0 bases, with 8 bases between them. As DNA, the CDR3 is TGTGCCAGTAGTATTCCCTGGACAACTAATGAAAAACTGTTTTTT. It is translated as CASSIPWTTNEKLFF.

The rearrangement uses TRBV12-3 or TRBV12-4 and TRBJ2-3; tentatively, D is TRBD1 (6 bases). The CDR3 has 13 residues. Trimming removed 4 bases at V and 6 bases at J, with 11 bases between. CDR3 sequence (DNA): TGTGCCAGCAGTTGGACAGTAGGTGATACGCAGTATTTT. Translating it yields CASSWTVGDTQYF.

V usage is TRBV6-2 or TRBV6-3 and J usage is TRBJ1-1, with unresolved D. V was trimmed by 2 bases and J by 6 bases, leaving 4 bases between them. The CDR3 is 11 residues long. Per germline, CDR1 MNHEY and CDR2 SVGEGT. The CDR3 bases are TGTGCCAGCAGTTACGAGGCTGAAGCTTTCTTT. Its protein product is CASSYEAEAFF.

This rearrangement joins TRBV6-5 to TRBJ1-4; unclear D gene. Deletions cut 1 base from V and 4 bases from J, with 10 bases between. This CDR3 region has 15 residues. Germline-derived CDR1 and CDR2 are MNHEY and SVGAGI. The CDR3 DNA follows: TGTGCCAGCAGTTACTTGGGTCGCAGTAATGAAAAACTGTTTTTT. As protein: CASSYLGRSNEKLFF.

The gene calls are TRBV18 and TRBJ2-3; D gene uncertain. V was clipped by 2 bases and J by 5 bases, with 35 bases between them. This CDR3 is built from 22 residues. Germline CDR1 and CDR2: KGHSH and LQKENI. In DNA form, the CDR3 reads TGTGCCAGCTCACCAATACAATCCGGGCATTTGGTCCCCCCCCCTATGGGAGATACGCAGTATTTT. Protein product: CASSPIQSGHLVPPPMGDTQYF.

The CDR3 spells CASTLPDKIAGRGTDTQYF. The CDR3 region has the DNA TGTGCCAGCACCTTGCCTGATAAGATAGCGGGGAGGGGCACAGATACGCAGTATTTT. The genes are TRBV7-9 and TRBJ2-3; 8 bases agree with TRBD2. The CDR3 has 19 amino acids. In germline, CDR1 is SEHNR, CDR2 FQNEAQ (reference sequence). V was clipped by 7 bases and J by 1 base; unmatched bases: 19.

The chain combines TRBV10-1 with TRBJ2-7; TRBD2 agrees at 9 bases. Looked up from germline, CDR1 is WNHNN and CDR2 is SYGVQD (reference sequence). V lost 7 bases to trimming and J lost 5 bases; unmatched junction nucleotides: 9. The CDR3 length is 14 residues. CDR3 sequence (DNA): TGCGCCAGCACGATGCGGGGGGGCTACAACGAGCAGTACTTC. Its protein is CASTMRGGYNEQYF.

The gene calls are TRBV19 and TRBJ2-3, with unresolved D. Between the trimmed V and J ends, which lost 0 bases and 4 bases, there was a span of 11 bases. The CDR3 is made up of 15 amino acids. Germline V gives CDR1 LNHDA, CDR2 SQIVND (reference sequence). CDR3 sequence reads: CASSIDQRSPDTQYF. The CDR3, as DNA: TGTGCCAGTAGTATAGATCAAAGGTCCCCAGATACGCAGTATTTT.

This chain uses TRBV19 with TRBJ2-2; D gene uncertain. Germline-derived CDR1 and CDR2 are LNHDA and SQIVND (reference sequence). V lost 3 bases to trimming and J lost 0 bases, with 11 bases between them. This CDR3 has 16 residues. The CDR3 nucleotides read TGTGCCAGTAGTATGCCGGACGCCGCGAACACCGGGGAGCTGTTTTTT. This codes for CASSMPDAANTGELFF.

The chain is built from TRBV6-2 or TRBV6-3 and TRBJ2-7; TRBD1 agrees at 9 bases. This CDR3 contains 14 residues. V lost 2 bases to trimming and J lost 2 bases; unmatched junction nucleotides: 1. The germline gives CDR1 MNHEY, CDR2 SVGEGT. The CDR3 DNA sequence: TGTGCCAGCAGTTACAGGACAGGGGCCTACGAGCAGTACTTC. Its translation is CASSYRTGAYEQYF.

This clone was seen a single time. This sample includes further DNA sequences coding for the same CDR3. V gene TRBV19 combines with J gene TRBJ1-1; D call uncertain. Trimming left V 3 bases short and J 2 bases short, with 7 bases between. The CDR3 runs to 13 residues. Looked up from germline, CDR1 is LNHDA and CDR2 is SQIVND (reference sequence). The CDR3 sequence: CASSISVNTEAFF. Here the CDR3 DNA reads TGTGCCAGTAGTATCTCAGTAAACACTGAAGCTTTCTTT.

The rearrangement links TRBV21-1 to TRBJ2-3; TRBD2, as called in the table, went unchecked against the DNA. TRBV21-1 has pseudogene status. CDR3 size: 16 residues. The CDR3 coding sequence is TGTGCCAGCAGAATAGATAGCGGATTTTGCACAGATACGCAGTATTTT. Translated: CASRIDSGFCTDTQYF.

The chain is built from TRBV6-5 and TRBJ1-5, with D maybe TRBD1 (6 bases). This CDR3 region has 15 residues. V dropped 5 bases and J dropped 4 bases, with 15 bases sitting between them. Germline lookup yields CDR1 MNHEY and CDR2 SVGAGI. CDR3 nucleotide sequence: TGTGCCAGCAGTAGCCATCGGGACAATAATCAGCCCCAGCATTTT. Amino acid sequence: CASSSHRDNNQPQHF.

V is TRBV7-9 and J is TRBJ2-7; TRBD2 aligns across 12 bases. CDR3 length: 12 residues. CDR1 SEHNR and CDR2 FQNEAQ come from the germline V gene (reference sequence). Losses at the gene ends were 5 bases for V and 12 bases for J; bases not matched to a gene: 5. CDR3 bases: TGTGCCAGCAGCACAGGACTAGCGGGACTGTACTTC. Translation gives CASSTGLAGLYF.

The chain joins TRBV13 to TRBJ2-7; 16 bases align to TRBD2. The CDR3 totals 19 residues. The germline V gene encodes CDR1 PRHDT and CDR2 FYEKMQ (reference sequence). Germline trimming cut 3 bases from V and 4 bases from J; bases unmatched to any gene: 12. CDR3 nucleotide sequence: TGTGCCAGCAGCTTGGTGGGACTAGCGGGAGGGCCAGAGTTGTACGAGCAGTACTTC. Amino acid sequence: CASSLVGLAGGPELYEQYF. The whole variable domain, filled in from reference TRBV13 and TRBJ2-7, reads AAGVIQSPRHLIKEKRETATLKCYPIPRHDTVYWYQQGPGQDPQFLISFYEKMQSDKGSIPDRFSAQQFSDYHSELNMSSLELGDSALYFCASSLVGLAGGPELYEQYFGPGTRLTVT.

This clone was detected only once. V is TRBV2 and J is TRBJ1-6; 7 nucleotides match TRBD1. V shed 7 bases and J 10 bases; nucleotides not matched to a gene: 7. Germline V CDR1 and CDR2: SNHLY, FYNNEI. The CDR3 is 13 amino acids. In DNA, the CDR3 is TGTGCCAGCATTCGGGACAGCGGATCACCCCTCCACTTT. Translated, it gives CASIRDSGSPLHF.

The chain links TRBV11-2 to TRBJ1-6; TRBD1 aligns across 8 bases. Germline lookup yields CDR1 SGHAT and CDR2 FQNNGV. The J segment lost 8 bases and the V segment lost 5 bases, leaving 14 bases of the junction unmatched. The CDR3 contains 17 residues. In nucleotides, the CDR3 is TGTGCCAGCAGCCCCGGACAGGGCCCCCCTATCGATTCACCCCTCCACTTT. Amino acids: CASSPGQGPPIDSPLHF.

This sequence joins TRBV13 and TRBJ2-1; 7 bases line up with TRBD2. With V trimmed by 4 bases and J by 8 bases, 14 bases remained unmatched. The CDR3 has 16 residues. From germline, CDR1 is PRHDT and CDR2 FYEKMQ (reference sequence). The CDR3 DNA sequence: TGTGCCAGCAGCTCTCAGCGGGACTCGGTTGGGGATGAGCAGTTCTTC. It translates to CASSSQRDSVGDEQFF.